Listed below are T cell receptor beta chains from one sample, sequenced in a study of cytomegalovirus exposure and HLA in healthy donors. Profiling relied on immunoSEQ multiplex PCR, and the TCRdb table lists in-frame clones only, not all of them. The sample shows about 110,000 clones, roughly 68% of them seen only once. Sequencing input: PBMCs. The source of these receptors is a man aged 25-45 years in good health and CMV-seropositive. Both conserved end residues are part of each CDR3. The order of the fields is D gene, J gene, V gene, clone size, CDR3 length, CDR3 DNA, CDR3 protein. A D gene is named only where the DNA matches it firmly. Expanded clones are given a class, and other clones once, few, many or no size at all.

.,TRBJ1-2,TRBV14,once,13,TGTGCCAGCAGCCAAGGACTTTCCTATGGCTACACCTTC,CASSQGLSYGYTF
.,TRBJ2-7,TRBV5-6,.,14,TGTGCCAGCAGCTTGGGACTAGAAAGTGCCGAGCAGTACTTC,CASSLGLESAEQYF
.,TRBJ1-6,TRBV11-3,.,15,TGTGCCAGCAGCTTAGGGGCCGCAGGGGAATCACCCCTCCACTTT,CASSLGAAGESPLHF
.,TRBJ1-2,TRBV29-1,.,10,TGCAGCGTTGAAAGAGGGGGCTACACCTTC,CSVERGGYTF
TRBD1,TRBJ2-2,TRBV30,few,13,TGTGCCTGGAGTCTGAGACAGGGGGGGGAGCTGTTTTTT,CAWSLRQGGELFF
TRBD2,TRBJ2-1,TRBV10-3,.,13,TGTGCCATCAAGCTAGCGGGGGGGCCGGGGCAGTTCTTC,CAIKLAGGPGQFF
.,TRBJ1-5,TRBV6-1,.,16,TGTGCCAGCAGTGTGGGGGCGGAGGAGGGCAATCAGCCCCAGCATTTT,CASSVGAEEGNQPQHF
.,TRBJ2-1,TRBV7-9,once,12,TGTGCCAGCAGCTTGAGGGCCGATGAGCAGTTCTTC,CASSLRADEQFF
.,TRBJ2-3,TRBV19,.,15,TGTGCCAGTAGTATAGGTGGGGGGGCCTCAGATACGCAGTATTTT,CASSIGGGASDTQYF
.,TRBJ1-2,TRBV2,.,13,TGTGCCAGCAGTGAGGAACGGAGCTATGGCTACACCTTC,CASSEERSYGYTF
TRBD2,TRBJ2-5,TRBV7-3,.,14,TGTGCCAGCGGACTAGCGGGGGGTCGGGAGACCCAGTACTTC,CASGLAGGRETQYF
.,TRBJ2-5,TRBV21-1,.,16,TGTGCCAGCAGCAACGGGACAGGGGCGAAATTGGAGACCCAGTACTTC,CASSNGTGAKLETQYF
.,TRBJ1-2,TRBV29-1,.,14,TGCAGCGTTGACGGGGGGCAGAGGGTTAGAGGCTACACCTTC,CSVDGGQRVRGYTF
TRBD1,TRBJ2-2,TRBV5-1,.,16,TGCGCCAGCAGCAGCAGGACAGGGGGCAGGACCGGGGAGCTGTTTTTT,CASSSRTGGRTGELFF
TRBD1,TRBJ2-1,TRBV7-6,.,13,TGTGCCAGCAGCCTGACAGGGACCAATGAGCAGTTCTTC,CASSLTGTNEQFF
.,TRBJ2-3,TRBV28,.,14,TGTGCCAGCAGTTGGGCAGGGGACCCAGATACGCAGTATTTT,CASSWAGDPDTQYF
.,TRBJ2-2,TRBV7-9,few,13,TGTGCCAGCTTTATACAGGGCTCCGGGGAGCTGTTTTTT,CASFIQGSGELFF
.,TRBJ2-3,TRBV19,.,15,TGTGCCAGTAGTACCGGGACAACTTCGGGAGATACGCAGTATTTT,CASSTGTTSGDTQYF
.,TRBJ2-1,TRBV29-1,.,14,TGCAGCGTTGAGGAACAGGCGTTTTCCCATGAGCAGTTCTTC,CSVEEQAFSHEQFF
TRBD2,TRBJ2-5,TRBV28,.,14,TGTGCCAGCAACCTTATAGCGGGAGGAGAGACCCAGTACTTC,CASNLIAGGETQYF
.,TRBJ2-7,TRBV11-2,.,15,TGTGCCAGCAGCTTATCGCCAGGGGAAGCCTACGAGCAGTACTTC,CASSLSPGEAYEQYF
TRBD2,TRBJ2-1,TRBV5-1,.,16,TGCGCCAGCAGCTTGGATGTTAGCGGGTCCTACAATGAGCAGTTCTTC,CASSLDVSGSYNEQFF
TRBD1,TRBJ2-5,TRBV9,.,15,TGTGCCAGCAGCCCACGAGGGGACAGTCAAGAGACCCAGTACTTC,CASSPRGDSQETQYF
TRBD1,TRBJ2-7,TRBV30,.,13,TGTGCCTGGACACCGGACAGGGGGCACGAGCAGTACTTC,CAWTPDRGHEQYF
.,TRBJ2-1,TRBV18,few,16,TGTGCCAGCTCACCACATGCCACGGGGAACAACAATGAGCAGTTCTTC,CASSPHATGNNNEQFF
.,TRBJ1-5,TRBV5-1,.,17,TGCGCCAGCAGCTACCGCCCCCGGGGAGCCCGCAATCAGCCCCAGCATTTT,CASSYRPRGARNQPQHF
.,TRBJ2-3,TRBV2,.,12,TGTGCCAGCACGGACAGACTAGATACGCAGTATTTT,CASTDRLDTQYF
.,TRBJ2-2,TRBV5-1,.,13,TGCGCCAGCAGCTTCGGTCGTGGCGGGGAGCTGTTTTTT,CASSFGRGGELFF
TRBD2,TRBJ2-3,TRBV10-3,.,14,TGTGCCATCAGCGATGGACTAGGAACAGATACGCAGTATTTT,CAISDGLGTDTQYF
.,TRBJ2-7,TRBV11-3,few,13,TGTGCCAGCAGCCCGAGGGGAGGTTACGAGCAGTACTTC,CASSPRGGYEQYF
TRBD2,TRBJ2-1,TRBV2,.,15,TGTGCCAGCAGTGATCGCGGGGGGACTAACAATGAGCAGTTCTTC,CASSDRGGTNNEQFF
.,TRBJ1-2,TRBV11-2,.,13,TGTGCCAGCAGCTCCAATACGGGGAATGGCTACACCTTC,CASSSNTGNGYTF
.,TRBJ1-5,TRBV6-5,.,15,TGTGCCAGCAGCGGACAGCCAGGTAGCAATCAGCCCCAGCATTTT,CASSGQPGSNQPQHF
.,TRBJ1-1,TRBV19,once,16,TGTGACAGTAGTATAGGTTCCGAGGGCTGGAACACTGAAGCTTTCTTT,CDSSIGSEGWNTEAFF
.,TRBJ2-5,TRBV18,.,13,TGTGCCAGCTCACCATCCTCACTAGAGACCCAGTACTTC,CASSPSSLETQYF
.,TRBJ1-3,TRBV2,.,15,TGTGCCAGCAGTGAAGGCAGAAGCTCTGGAAACACCATATATTTT,CASSEGRSSGNTIYF
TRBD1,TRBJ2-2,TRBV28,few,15,TGTGCCAGCAGTACCCAGACAGGGTACACCGGGGAGCTGTTTTTT,CASSTQTGYTGELFF
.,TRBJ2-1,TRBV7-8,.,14,TGTGCCAGCAGCGGGGGGGCGAGGTCTAATGAGCAGTTCTTC,CASSGGARSNEQFF
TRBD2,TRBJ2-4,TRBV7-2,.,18,TGTGCCAGCAGCTTAGTAGGACTAGCGGGTCTAGCCAAAAACATTCAGTACTTC,CASSLVGLAGLAKNIQYF
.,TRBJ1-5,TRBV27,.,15,TGTGCCAGCAGTTTCGTCGGGCAGGGGCCCCTGCCCCAGCATTTT,CASSFVGQGPLPQHF
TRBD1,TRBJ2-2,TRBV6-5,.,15,TGTGCCAGCAGCCTACAGGGGGCCCGGGGCGGGGAGCTGTTTTTT,CASSLQGARGGELFF
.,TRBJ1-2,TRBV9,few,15,TGTGCCAGCAGCGGACCAGCCGGCGGATACTATGGCTACACCTTC,CASSGPAGGYYGYTF
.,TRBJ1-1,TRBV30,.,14,TGTGCCTGGAAACGTCGGGGGGCGGTCACTGAAGCTTTCTTT,CAWKRRGAVTEAFF
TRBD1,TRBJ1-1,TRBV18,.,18,TGTGCCAGCTCACCAGGGACAGGGCGCGGCGAGGCGGTCACTGAAGCTTTCTTT,CASSPGTGRGEAVTEAFF
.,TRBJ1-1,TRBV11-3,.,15,TGTGCCAGCAGCTTAGTTTCAGGCTCCAACACTGAAGCTTTCTTT,CASSLVSGSNTEAFF
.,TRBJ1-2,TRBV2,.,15,TGTGCCAGCAGTGAAACGGGACAAACTAACTATGGCTACACCTTC,CASSETGQTNYGYTF